This TCR beta chain originates from a study of quantifying T cell responses using KT2 cells. Study at large: cDNA was made from DNase-treated RNA using alpha and beta constant primers. The second PCR ran as a qPCR until a predetermined fluorescence threshold was reached.

Note on this clonotype: What it binds is not known. This sequence may be a read error, since a much larger clone differs from it by one base.

CDR3 length: 16 amino acids. The ends were cut back, 5 bases at V and 9 bases at J, with 23 bases in the middle. Per the germline V gene, CDR1 is MNHEY and CDR2 is SVGAGI. Known numbers of the T cell clone KT2 were added to PBMC. Findings and caveats of the study: KT2 sequence counts showed saturation when very many KT2 cells were spiked in.

An oligo carrying a UMI was ligated to the cDNA 3' end. First-round PCR used three to five cycles and beta primers RC1.1 and RC1.2 covering TRBC1 and TRBC2. Each CDR3 protein is one row after TCRdb ran MiXCR on the UMI-ligation and nested PCR reads. The table shows roughly 51,000 distinct CDR3 sequences, with 9% to 15% occurring only once. This chain connects TRBV6-5 to TRBJ1-5; tentative D call: TRBD1 (6 bases). This clonotype was sampled from a human donor. The sequenced sample consisted of PBMCs spiked with cells of the T cell clone KT2. The CDR3 is CASSTSSTGPCGPQHF. The DNA of the CDR3 is TGTGCCAGCAGTACGTCAAGTACAGGGCCCTGTGGGCCCCAGCATTTT.